Below, 20 T cell receptor beta chains from the same sample are listed, as sequenced in a study of molecular identifiers for immune sequencing clone quantification. TCRdb re-derived calls from the PCR reads in MiXCR, one entry per CDR3 protein. The table shows 85,000 to 100,000 distinct CDR3 sequences, with around 20% occurring only once. Specimen: naive CD8+ T cells from blood, with Jurkat cell RNA spiked in. The subset here: FACS-sorted CD8+CD4-CCR7+CD45RA+ naive T cells. These receptors all come from a human donor in good health. Some libraries in this study had Jurkat cell RNA spiked in.

A remark on this clonotype: A much larger clonotype is one base distant, so this may be a read error. V and J are TRBV6-1 and TRBJ2-1, with D possibly TRBD1 on 7 matching bases. This CDR3 contains 15 residues. In germline, CDR1 is MNHNS, CDR2 SASEGT. The germline V and J ends were trimmed by 8 bases and 1 base, with 15 bases remaining between them. The DNA for the CDR3 is TGTGCCAGCGCCCCACAGGGGACTTCCTACAATGAGCAGTTCTTC. Protein product: CASAPQGTSYNEQFF.

This clonotype was observed a few times. The chain employs TRBV12-3 or TRBV12-4 and TRBJ1-4, with D hard to call. V lost 5 bases, J lost 7 bases, and 14 bases lay in between. This CDR3 comprises 14 residues. The CDR3 sequence is CASSIMGLGEKLFF. The CDR3 bases are TGTGCCAGCAGTATAATGGGGTTAGGTGAAAAACTGTTTTTT.

The chain links TRBV12-3 or TRBV12-4 to TRBJ2-7, with 7 bases aligning to TRBD2. After removal of 1 base from V and 4 bases from J, the junction contained 4 bases not matched to a gene. CDR3 length equals 14 residues. The CDR3 loop reads CASSLGRGGYEQYF. Here the CDR3 DNA reads TGTGCCAGCAGTTTAGGGCGGGGAGGGTACGAGCAGTACTTC.

The chain uses TRBV7-9 and TRBJ1-5; D remains ambiguous. V was pared by 5 bases and J by 1 base, with 9 bases between. From germline, CDR1 is SEHNR and CDR2 FQNEAQ (reference sequence). The CDR3 contains 14 residues. Here the CDR3 DNA reads TGTGCCAGCAGCAGGACTGAGAGCAATCAGCCCCAGCATTTT. Protein product: CASSRTESNQPQHF.

The chain recombines TRBV7-9 with TRBJ2-7; TRBD1 is a possible D gene (5 bases). The V end lost 3 bases, the J end lost 6 bases, and 12 bases lay between the germline ends. Germline V CDR1 and CDR2: SEHNR, FQNEAQ (reference sequence). CDR3 length: 13 residues. CDR3: CASSFLGAPEQYF. The CDR3 DNA reads as TGTGCCAGCAGCTTCCTTGGGGCCCCCGAGCAGTACTTC.

This rearrangement joins TRBV20-1 to TRBJ2-1, with D tentatively TRBD2 (5 bases). Trimming pared 2 bases from V and 8 bases from J, leaving 7 bases between. The CDR3 has 11 amino acids. Germline V gives CDR1 DFQATT, CDR2 SNEGSKA (reference sequence). The CDR3 DNA sequence: TGCAGTGCTAGATTTAGCGATGAGCAGTTCTTC. Its translation: CSARFSDEQFF.

Remarks on this clonotype: This clone may be a read error of a much larger clone one base away. This chain connects TRBV7-9 to TRBJ2-3, with 7 bases fitting TRBD2. Germline CDR1 SEHNR, CDR2 FQNEAQ (reference sequence). This CDR3 comprises 16 residues. Trimming removed 5 bases from V and 1 base from J; junction bases left unmatched: 9. CDR3 nucleotides: TGTGCCAGCAGCCCCGGGATAGCGGGTGGCACAGATACGCAGTATTTT. Its translation is CASSPGIAGGTDTQYF.

With regard to this clonotype: Being one base from a much bigger clone, this may be a read error. The chain uses TRBV9 and TRBJ2-7; possible D gene TRBD2, 5 bases. Trimming cost V 3 bases and J 0 bases, with 16 bases left between them. The CDR3 sequence is 16 residues long. The germline V gene has CDR1 SGDLS and CDR2 YYNGEE. CDR3 DNA sequence: TGTGCCAGCAGCGCCTCCCCGCGGGCTAGCTCCTACGAGCAGTACTTC. It specifies CASSASPRASSYEQYF. The full variable domain, with the rest looked up from reference TRBV9 and TRBJ2-7, is DSGVTQTPKHLITATGQRVTLRCSPRSGDLSVYWYQQSLDQGLQFLIQYYNGEERAKGNILERFSAQQFPDLHSELNLSSLELGDSALYFCASSASPRASSYEQYFGPGTRLTVT.

V gene TRBV2 combines with J gene TRBJ1-1; 11 bases are a match to TRBD1. This CDR3 region has 12 residues. Germline CDR1 is SNHLY and CDR2 is FYNNEI. Trimming at V came to 6 bases and at J to 11 bases, leaving 5 bases not matched to a gene. The CDR3 loop reads CASRGQGVGAFF. The CDR3 bases are TGTGCCAGCAGGGGACAGGGGGTTGGGGCTTTCTTT. Full variable domain (outside the CDR3, taken from reference TRBV2 and TRBJ1-1): EPEVTQTPSHQVTQMGQEVILRCVPISNHLYFYWYRQILGQKVEFLVSFYNNEISEKSEIFDDQFSVERPDGSNFTLKIRSTKLEDSAMYFCASRGQGVGAFFGQGTRLTVV.

A few counts support this clonotype. The chain combines TRBV25-1 with TRBJ2-1; no reliable D call. The V gene lost 10 bases and the J gene lost 2 bases, with 9 bases spanning the gap. This CDR3 has 12 residues. Germline lookup yields CDR1 MGHDK and CDR2 SYGVNS. CDR3 in amino acids: CATGEAYNEQFF. In DNA, the CDR3 is TGTGCCACCGGAGAGGCCTACAATGAGCAGTTCTTC. Full variable domain (remainder filled in from reference TRBV25-1 and TRBJ2-1): EADIYQTPRYLVIGTGKKITLECSQTMGHDKMYWYQQDPGMELHLIHYSYGVNSTEKGDLSSESTVSRIRTEHFPLTLESARPSHTSQYLCATGEAYNEQFFGPGTRLTVL.

This clonotype was observed at least ten times. The chain couples TRBV9 to TRBJ1-1, with D hard to call. Germline V gene lookup returns CDR1 SGDLS and CDR2 YYNGEE. Between the trimmed V and J ends, which lost 3 bases and 3 bases, there was a span of 6 bases. The CDR3 is 12 residues long. The CDR3 DNA reads TGTGCCAGCAGCGGGACGCACACTGAAGCTTTCTTT. It yields the protein CASSGTHTEAFF.

This clonotype has only a few counts. The chain joins TRBV7-9 to TRBJ2-3, with D unclear. CDR1 and CDR2 from the germline V gene are SEHNR and FQNEAQ (reference sequence). Trimming removed 5 bases from V and 9 bases from J, with 12 bases in between. This CDR3 contains 12 residues. The CDR3: CASSDGPRTQYF. DNA for the CDR3: TGTGCCAGCAGCGACGGGCCCAGGACGCAGTATTTT.

Concerning this clonotype: Given a much more abundant clone one base away, this may be a read error. This likely comes from a read error, as the CDR3 has no conserved phenylalanine or tryptophan at its end. J is TRBJ2-3 and V is TRBV28, with 7 bases matching TRBD2. Germline-derived CDR1 and CDR2 are MDHEN and SYDVKM. With 6 bases clipped from V and 2 bases from J, the junction kept 8 bases outside the gene matches. CDR3 length: 15 amino acids. The CDR3 loop is CASRSAGYFTDTQYS. In nucleotides, the CDR3 is TGTGCCAGCAGGTCAGCGGGGTACTTCACAGATACGCAGTATTCT.

Of note for this clonotype: A much larger clone lies one base from this, so it may be a read error. This rearrangement joins TRBV10-2 to TRBJ2-4; the match to TRBD2 covers 9 bases. CDR3 size: 15 residues. The germline CDR1 and CDR2 sequences are WSHSY and SAAADI. In nucleotides, the CDR3 is TGCACCAGTCGGCTAGGTAGTAGCGGGGGCTCATTTCAGTACTTC. It specifies CTSRLGSSGGSFQYF.

The chain joins TRBV6-6 to TRBJ2-5; TRBD2 matches 8 bases. There are 15 residues in the CDR3. V dropped 7 bases and J dropped 5; count of bases not matched to a gene: 12. Per germline, CDR1 MNHNY and CDR2 SVGAGI (reference sequence). The CDR3 protein is CASTSGLALSETQYF. The CDR3 DNA reads TGTGCCAGCACCTCTGGACTAGCTCTTTCCGAGACCCAGTACTTC.

At least ten counts were recorded for this clonotype. The chain has TRBV20-1 and TRBJ2-3; 7 nucleotides agree with TRBD1. In germline, CDR1 is DFQATT, CDR2 SNEGSKA (reference sequence). The CDR3 is 13 amino acids. The ends lost 6 bases at V and 1 base at J; junction bases unmatched: 4. CDR3 in DNA: TGCAGTGCGATAGACAGGGGCACAGATACGCAGTATTTT. Translated: CSAIDRGTDTQYF.

As for this clonotype: A single base separates this from a much larger clone, so it may be a read error. The chain is built from TRBV6-5 and TRBJ1-5; D gene uncertain. Per the germline V gene, CDR1 is MNHEY and CDR2 is SVGAGI. The CDR3 runs to 13 residues. The germline V and J ends were trimmed by 7 bases and 7 bases, with 14 bases remaining between them. The CDR3 DNA follows: TGTGCCAGCAAAGTGGGGAACAAGCAGCCCCAGCATTTT. Residues: CASKVGNKQPQHF.

The chain recombines TRBV7-9 with TRBJ2-7; 7 positions agree with TRBD1. The J segment lost 4 bases and the V segment lost 8 bases, leaving 8 bases of the junction unmatched. The CDR3 spans 13 residues. Germline V gene sequence: CDR1 SEHNR, CDR2 FQNEAQ (reference sequence). The CDR3 spells CASGSGQLYEQYF. The DNA for the CDR3 is TGTGCCAGCGGCTCGGGACAGCTGTACGAGCAGTACTTC.

Ten or more counts support this clonotype. The chain couples TRBV4-3 to TRBJ2-2; TRBD1 might be the D (5 bases). The CDR3 has 14 amino acids. Germline values: CDR1 LGHNA, CDR2 YSLEER. Trimming stripped 0 bases from V and 5 bases from J, with 7 bases between. CDR3 nucleotide sequence: TGCGCCAGCAGCCAAGATAGGGGAACCGGGGAGCTGTTTTTT. Amino acid sequence: CASSQDRGTGELFF.

The V and J genes are TRBV30 and TRBJ2-3; D ambiguous. CDR1 is GTSNPN, CDR2 SVGIG, per germline (reference sequence). The CDR3 extends over 14 amino acids. Trimming stripped 2 bases from V and 0 bases from J, with 9 bases between. The DNA for the CDR3 is TGTGCCTGGAGTCTGGCAGGTAGCACAGATACGCAGTATTTT. The encoded protein is CAWSLAGSTDTQYF.